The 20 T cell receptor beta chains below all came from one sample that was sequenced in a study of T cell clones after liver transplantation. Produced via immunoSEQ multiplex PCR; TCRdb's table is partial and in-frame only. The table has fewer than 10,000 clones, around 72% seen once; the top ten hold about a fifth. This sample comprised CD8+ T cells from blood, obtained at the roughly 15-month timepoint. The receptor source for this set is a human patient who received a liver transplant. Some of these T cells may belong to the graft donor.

CDR3 protein: CASSLDGNQPQHF. CDR3 bases: TGTGCCAGCAGCTTGGATGGCAATCAGCCCCAGCATTTT. The chain has TRBV5-4 and TRBJ1-5; D remains unclear. In germline, CDR1 is SGHNT, CDR2 YYREEE (reference sequence). CDR3 length: 13 amino acids. The V end lost 0 bases, the J end lost 2 bases, and 3 bases lay between the germline ends.

The CDR3 protein is CASSYTGADYGYTF. The DNA of the CDR3 is TGTGCCAGCAGTTACACCGGGGCGGACTATGGCTACACCTTC. J is TRBJ1-2 and V is TRBV6-5; TRBD1 is a possible D gene (5 bases). The V and J ends lost 2 bases and 3 bases respectively, with 10 bases between them. The CDR3 has 14 residues. In germline, CDR1 is MNHEY, CDR2 SVGAGI.

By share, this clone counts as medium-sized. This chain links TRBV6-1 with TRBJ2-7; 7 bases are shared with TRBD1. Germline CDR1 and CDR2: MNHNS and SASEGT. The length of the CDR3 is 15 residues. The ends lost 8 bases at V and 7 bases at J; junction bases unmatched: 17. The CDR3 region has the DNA TGTGCCAGCCCCCCTCCAGGGCAGGGGGTGTGGGAGCAGTACTTC. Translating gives CASPPPGQGVWEQYF.

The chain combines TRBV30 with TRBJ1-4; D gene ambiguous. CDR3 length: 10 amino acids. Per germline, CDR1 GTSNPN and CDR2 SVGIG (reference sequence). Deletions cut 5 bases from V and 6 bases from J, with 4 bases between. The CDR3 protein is CAWGDEKLFF. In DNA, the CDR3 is TGTGCCTGGGGGGATGAAAAACTGTTTTTT.

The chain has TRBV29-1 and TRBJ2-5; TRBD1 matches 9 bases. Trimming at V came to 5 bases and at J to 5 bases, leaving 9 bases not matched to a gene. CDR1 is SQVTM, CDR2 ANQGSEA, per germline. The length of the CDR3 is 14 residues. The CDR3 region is CSVPGQGPPETQYF. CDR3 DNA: TGCAGCGTTCCGGGACAGGGCCCTCCCGAGACCCAGTACTTC.

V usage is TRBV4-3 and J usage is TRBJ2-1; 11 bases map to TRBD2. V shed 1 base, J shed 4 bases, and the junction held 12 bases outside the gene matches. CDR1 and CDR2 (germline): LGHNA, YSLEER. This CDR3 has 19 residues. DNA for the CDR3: TGCGCCAGCAGCCAAGTCAAGGCGGGACTAGCGGTGGGATACAATGAGCAGTTCTTC. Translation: CASSQVKAGLAVGYNEQFF.

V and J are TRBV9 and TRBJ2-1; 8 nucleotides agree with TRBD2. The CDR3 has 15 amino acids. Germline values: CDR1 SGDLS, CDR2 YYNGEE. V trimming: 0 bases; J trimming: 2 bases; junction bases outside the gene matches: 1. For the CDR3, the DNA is TGTGCCAGCAGCGTAGGCGGGAGGACCTACAATGAGCAGTTCTTC. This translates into CASSVGGRTYNEQFF.

CDR3 nucleotides: TGTGCCAGCAGCCCAACGGCCCGGGCAGGAGTGTGGGATACGCAGTATTTT. Translating gives CASSPTARAGVWDTQYF. V is TRBV28 and J is TRBJ2-3, with D hard to call. Trimming stripped 6 bases from V and 6 bases from J, with 25 bases between. This CDR3 contains 17 residues. CDR1 and CDR2 from the germline V gene are MDHEN and SYDVKM.

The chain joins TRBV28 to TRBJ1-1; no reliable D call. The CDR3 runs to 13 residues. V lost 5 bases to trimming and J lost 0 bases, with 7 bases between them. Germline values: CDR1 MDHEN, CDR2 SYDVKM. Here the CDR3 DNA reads TGTGCCAGCAGTACCTACATGAACACTGAAGCTTTCTTT. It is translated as CASSTYMNTEAFF.

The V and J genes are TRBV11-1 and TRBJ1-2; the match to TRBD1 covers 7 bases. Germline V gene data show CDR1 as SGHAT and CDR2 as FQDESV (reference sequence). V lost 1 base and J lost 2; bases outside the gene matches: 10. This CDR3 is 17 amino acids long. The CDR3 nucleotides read TGTGCCAGCAGCTTAGAAAGGGGGCGGCAGCACAACTATGGCTACACCTTC. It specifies CASSLERGRQHNYGYTF.

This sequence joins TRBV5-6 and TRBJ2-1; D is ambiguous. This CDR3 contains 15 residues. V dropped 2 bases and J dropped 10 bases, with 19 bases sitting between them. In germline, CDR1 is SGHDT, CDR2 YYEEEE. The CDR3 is CASSFPETGIREQFF. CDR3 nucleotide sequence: TGTGCCAGCAGCTTCCCGGAGACGGGCATACGAGAGCAGTTCTTC.

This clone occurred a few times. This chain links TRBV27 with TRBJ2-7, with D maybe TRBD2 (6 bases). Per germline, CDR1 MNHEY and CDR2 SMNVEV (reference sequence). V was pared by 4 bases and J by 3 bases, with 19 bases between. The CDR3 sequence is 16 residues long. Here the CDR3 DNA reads TGTGCCAGCAGTTCCCTTGGCGCTGGCGGGATCTACGAGCAGTACGTC. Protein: CASSSLGAGGIYEQYV.

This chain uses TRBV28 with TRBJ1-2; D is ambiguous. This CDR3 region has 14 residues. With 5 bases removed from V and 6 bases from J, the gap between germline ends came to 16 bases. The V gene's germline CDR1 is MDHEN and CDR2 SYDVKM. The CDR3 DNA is TGTGCCAGCAGTCCCAGCGGTGGCCTTCATGGCTACACCTTC. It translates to CASSPSGGLHGYTF.

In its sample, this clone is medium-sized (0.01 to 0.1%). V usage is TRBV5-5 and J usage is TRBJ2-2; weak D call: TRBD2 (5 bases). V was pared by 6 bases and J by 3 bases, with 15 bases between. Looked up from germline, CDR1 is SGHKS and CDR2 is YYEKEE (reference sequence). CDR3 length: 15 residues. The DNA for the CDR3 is TGTGCCAGCAATTCCCGAGGGTGGGACACCGGGGAGCTGTTTTTT. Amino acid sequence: CASNSRGWDTGELFF.

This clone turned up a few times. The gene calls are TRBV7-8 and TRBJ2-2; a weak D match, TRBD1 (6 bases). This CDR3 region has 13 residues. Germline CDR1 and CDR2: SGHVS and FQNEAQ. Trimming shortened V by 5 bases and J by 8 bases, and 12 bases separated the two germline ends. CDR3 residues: CASSQGRPGELFF. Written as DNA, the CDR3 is TGTGCCAGCAGCCAGGGGCGGCCTGGGGAGCTGTTTTTT.

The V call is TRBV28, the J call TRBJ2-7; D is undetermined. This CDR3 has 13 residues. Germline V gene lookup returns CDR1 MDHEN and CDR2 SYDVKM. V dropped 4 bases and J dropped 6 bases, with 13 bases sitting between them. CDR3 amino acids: CASSSVGESEQYF. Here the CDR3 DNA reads TGTGCCAGCAGTTCAGTTGGAGAATCCGAGCAGTACTTC.

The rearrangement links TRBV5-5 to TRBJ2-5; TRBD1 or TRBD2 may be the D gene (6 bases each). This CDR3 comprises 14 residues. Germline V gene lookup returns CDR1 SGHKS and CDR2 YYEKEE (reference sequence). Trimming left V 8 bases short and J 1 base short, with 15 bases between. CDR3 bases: TGTGCCAGAATTCGCCGGGGGCGCCAAGAGACCCAGTACTTC. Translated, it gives CARIRRGRQETQYF.

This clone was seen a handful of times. In DNA, the CDR3 is TGTGCCAGCAGCTTGGGCTATGAGCAGTTCTTC. It is translated as CASSLGYEQFF. V gene TRBV5-4 combines with J gene TRBJ2-1; D gene uncertain. The V gene lost 0 bases and the J gene lost 8 bases, with 3 bases spanning the gap. This CDR3 is 11 amino acids long. CDR1 SGHNT and CDR2 YYREEE come from the germline V gene (reference sequence).

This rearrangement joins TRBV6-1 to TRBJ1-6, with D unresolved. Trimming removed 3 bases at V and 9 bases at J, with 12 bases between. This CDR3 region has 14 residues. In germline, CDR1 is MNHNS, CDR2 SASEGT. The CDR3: CASSELGWGSPLHF. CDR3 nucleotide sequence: TGTGCCAGCAGTGAGCTGGGTTGGGGTTCACCCCTCCACTTT.

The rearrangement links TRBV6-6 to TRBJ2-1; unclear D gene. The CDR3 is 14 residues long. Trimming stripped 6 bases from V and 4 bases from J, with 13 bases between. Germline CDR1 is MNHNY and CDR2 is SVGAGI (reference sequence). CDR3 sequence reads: CASRLRLQYNEQFF. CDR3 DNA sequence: TGTGCCAGCAGACTACGACTGCAATACAATGAGCAGTTCTTC.